This TCR beta chain was recorded in a study of blood T cell repertoires in COVID-19. Turning to the study itself: Sources were T cells, B-cell-depleted T cells, or PBMCs; the material itself was cDNA or gDNA.

Authors' analysis steps: Nucleated cell number was recorded as an estimate derived from reference gene primer amplification. The table came from immunoSEQ multiplex PCR; TCRdb's copy has only in-frame clones and leaves some out. V and J calls and clone size are copied from that table; D and trimming were computed from the DNA. The table records roughly 280,000 clones, 88% of them present only once. The CDR3 covers 13 residues. Germline trimming cut 7 bases from V and 5 bases from J; bases unmatched to any gene: 10. From germline, CDR1 is GTSNPN and CDR2 SVGIG (reference sequence). The Seattle patients, enrolled during active infection, were followed longitudinally.

Sequencing was done on a sample of peripheral blood. This chain uses TRBV30 with TRBJ1-2, with 7 bases identical to TRBD1. The sequence was collected from a woman in her twenties or thirties with COVID-19, enrolled during active disease. Written as DNA, the CDR3 is TGTGCCTTGAATCGGGACAGAGCGTATGGCTACACCTTC. Translation gives CALNRDRAYGYTF.